This T cell receptor beta chain was recovered during a study of blood T cell repertoires in COVID-19. Measured with immunoSEQ multiplex PCR; TCRdb has only the in-frame clones, and not every one. The sample records 99,000 or so clones, over 75% being singletons. V gave up 4 bases and J gave up 0 bases, with 7 bases separating them. The CDR3 loop spans 15 amino acids. CDR1 and CDR2 (germline): MNHEY, SVGEGT. The chain uses TRBV6-2 or TRBV6-3 and TRBJ2-6; D might be TRBD1 (6 bases). Sequenced input: peripheral blood. The source of this sequence is a human donor in a cohort sampled during active COVID-19. This chain's CDR3 is CASSLDSSGANVLTF. DNA for the CDR3: TGTGCCAGCAGTTTGGACAGCTCTGGGGCCAACGTCCTGACTTTC.